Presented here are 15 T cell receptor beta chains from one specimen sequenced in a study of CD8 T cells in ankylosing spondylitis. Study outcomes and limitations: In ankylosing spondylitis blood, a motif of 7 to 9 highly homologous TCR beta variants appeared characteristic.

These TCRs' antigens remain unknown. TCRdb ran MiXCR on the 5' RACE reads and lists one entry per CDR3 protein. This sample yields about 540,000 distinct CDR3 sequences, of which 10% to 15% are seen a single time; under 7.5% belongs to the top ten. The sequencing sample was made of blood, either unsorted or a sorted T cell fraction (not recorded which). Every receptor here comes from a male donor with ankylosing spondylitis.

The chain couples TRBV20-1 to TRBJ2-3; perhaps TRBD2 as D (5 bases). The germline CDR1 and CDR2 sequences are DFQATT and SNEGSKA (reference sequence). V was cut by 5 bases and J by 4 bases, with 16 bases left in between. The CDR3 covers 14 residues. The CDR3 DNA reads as TGCAGTGCTCCCGGGAACCGAGGCGCAGATACGCAGTATTTT. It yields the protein CSAPGNRGADTQYF.

CDR3 in amino acids: CASTNSGTEVFKSNQPQHF. CDR3 nucleotide sequence: TGTGCCAGCACCAATTCCGGGACAGAGGTTTTCAAAAGCAATCAGCCCCAGCATTTT. The rearrangement joins TRBV6-2 or TRBV6-3 to TRBJ1-5; 7 bases fit TRBD1. The CDR3 extends over 19 amino acids. J gave up 1 base and V 7 bases, and 19 bases lay outside the gene matches. CDR1 and CDR2 (germline): MNHEY, SVGEGT.

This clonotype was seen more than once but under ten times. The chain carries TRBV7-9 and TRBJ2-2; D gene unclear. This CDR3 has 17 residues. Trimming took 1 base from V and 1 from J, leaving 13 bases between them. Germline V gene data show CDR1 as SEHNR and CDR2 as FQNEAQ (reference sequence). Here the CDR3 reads CASSLEGRSRNTGELFF. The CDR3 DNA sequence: TGTGCCAGCAGCTTAGAGGGCAGAAGTAGGAACACCGGGGAGCTGTTTTTT.

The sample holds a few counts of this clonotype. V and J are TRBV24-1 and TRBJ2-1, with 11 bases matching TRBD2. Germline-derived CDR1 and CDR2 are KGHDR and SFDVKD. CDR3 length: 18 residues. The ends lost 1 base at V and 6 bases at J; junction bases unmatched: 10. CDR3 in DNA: TGTGCCACCAGTGATTTCCCGCTTACTAGCGGGAGTTTCAATGAGCAGTTCTTC. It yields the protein CATSDFPLTSGSFNEQFF.

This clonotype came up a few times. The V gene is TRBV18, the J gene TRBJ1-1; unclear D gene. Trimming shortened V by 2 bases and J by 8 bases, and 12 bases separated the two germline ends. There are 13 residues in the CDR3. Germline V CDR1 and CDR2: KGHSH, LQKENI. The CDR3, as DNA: TGTGCCAGCTCACCAGCCGGAGCAACAGAAGCTTTCTTT. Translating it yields CASSPAGATEAFF.

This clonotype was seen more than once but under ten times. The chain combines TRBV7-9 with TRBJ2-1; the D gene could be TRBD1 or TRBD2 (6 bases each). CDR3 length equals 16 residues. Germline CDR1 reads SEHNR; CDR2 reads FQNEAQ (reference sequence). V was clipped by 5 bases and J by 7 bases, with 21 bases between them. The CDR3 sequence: CASSPGDFSFYNEQFF. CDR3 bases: TGTGCCAGCAGCCCAGGGGACTTTTCTTTTTATAATGAGCAGTTCTTC.

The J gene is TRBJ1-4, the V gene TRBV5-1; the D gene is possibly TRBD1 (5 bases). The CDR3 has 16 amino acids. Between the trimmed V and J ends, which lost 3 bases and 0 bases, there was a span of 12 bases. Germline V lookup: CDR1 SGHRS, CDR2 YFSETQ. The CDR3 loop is CASSSTGHATNEKLFF. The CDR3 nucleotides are TGCGCCAGCAGCTCAACCGGACACGCAACTAATGAAAAACTGTTTTTT.

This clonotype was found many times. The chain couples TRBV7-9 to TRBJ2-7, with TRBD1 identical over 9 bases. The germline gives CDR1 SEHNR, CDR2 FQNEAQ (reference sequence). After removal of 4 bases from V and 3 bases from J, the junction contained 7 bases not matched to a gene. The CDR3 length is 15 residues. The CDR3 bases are TGTGCCAGCAGCTCCTTGGGGACAGGGAACTACGAGCAGTACGTC. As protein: CASSSLGTGNYEQYV.

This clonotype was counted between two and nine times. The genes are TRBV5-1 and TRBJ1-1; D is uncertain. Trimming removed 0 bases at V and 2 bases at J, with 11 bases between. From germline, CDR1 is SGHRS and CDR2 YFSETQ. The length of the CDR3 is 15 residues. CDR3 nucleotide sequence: TGCGCCAGCAGCTTGGACGCGGAGATAAACACTGAAGCTTTCTTT. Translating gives CASSLDAEINTEAFF.

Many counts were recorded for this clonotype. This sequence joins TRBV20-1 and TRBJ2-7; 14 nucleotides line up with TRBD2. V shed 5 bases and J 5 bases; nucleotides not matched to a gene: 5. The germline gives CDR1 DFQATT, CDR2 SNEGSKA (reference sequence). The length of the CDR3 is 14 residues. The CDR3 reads CSAQGGLAGDEQYF. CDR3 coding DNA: TGCAGTGCTCAAGGGGGACTAGCGGGAGACGAGCAGTACTTC.

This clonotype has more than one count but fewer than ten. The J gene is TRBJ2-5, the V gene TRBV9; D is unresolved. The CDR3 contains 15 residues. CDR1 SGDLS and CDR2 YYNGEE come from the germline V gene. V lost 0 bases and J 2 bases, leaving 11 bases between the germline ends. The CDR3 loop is CASSVGAIKQETQYF. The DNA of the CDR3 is TGTGCCAGCAGCGTAGGGGCGATAAAACAAGAGACCCAGTACTTC.

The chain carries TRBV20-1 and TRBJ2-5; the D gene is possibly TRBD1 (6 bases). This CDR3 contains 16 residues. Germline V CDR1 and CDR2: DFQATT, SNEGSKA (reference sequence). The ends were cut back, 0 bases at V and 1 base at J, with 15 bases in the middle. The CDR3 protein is CSARDQGTYLQETQYF. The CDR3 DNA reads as TGCAGTGCTAGAGATCAGGGGACCTACCTCCAAGAGACCCAGTACTTC.

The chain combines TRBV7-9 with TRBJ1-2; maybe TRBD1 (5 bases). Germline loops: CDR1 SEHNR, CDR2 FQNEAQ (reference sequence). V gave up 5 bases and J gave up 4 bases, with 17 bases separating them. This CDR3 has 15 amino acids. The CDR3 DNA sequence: TGTGCCAGCAGCCTACAGGACGGAGATATCTATGGCTACACCTTC. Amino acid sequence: CASSLQDGDIYGYTF.

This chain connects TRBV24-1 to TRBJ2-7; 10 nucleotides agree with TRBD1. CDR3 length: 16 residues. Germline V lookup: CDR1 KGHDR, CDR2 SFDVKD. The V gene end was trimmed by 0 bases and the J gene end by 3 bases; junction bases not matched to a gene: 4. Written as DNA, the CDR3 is TGTGCCACCAGTGATTTGAGGGACAGGGGTCTCTACGAGCAGTACGTC. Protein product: CATSDLRDRGLYEQYV.

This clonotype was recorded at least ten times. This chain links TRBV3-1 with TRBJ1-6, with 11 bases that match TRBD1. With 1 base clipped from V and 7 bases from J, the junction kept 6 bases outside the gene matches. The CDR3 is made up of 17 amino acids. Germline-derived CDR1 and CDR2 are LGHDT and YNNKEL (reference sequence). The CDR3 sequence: CASSQGDRDRGNSPLHF. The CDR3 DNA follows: TGTGCCAGCAGCCAAGGAGACCGGGACAGGGGGAATTCACCCCTCCACTTT.